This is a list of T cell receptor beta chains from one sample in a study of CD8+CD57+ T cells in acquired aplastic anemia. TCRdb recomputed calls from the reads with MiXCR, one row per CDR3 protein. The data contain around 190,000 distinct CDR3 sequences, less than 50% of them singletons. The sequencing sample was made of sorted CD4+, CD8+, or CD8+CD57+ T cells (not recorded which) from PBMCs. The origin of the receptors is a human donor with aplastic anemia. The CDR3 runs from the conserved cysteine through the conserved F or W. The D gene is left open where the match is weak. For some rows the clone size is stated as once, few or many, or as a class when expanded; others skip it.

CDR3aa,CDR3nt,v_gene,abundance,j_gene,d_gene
CASSIQGAGQPQHF,TGTGCCAGTAGTATTCAGGGGGCCGGGCAGCCCCAGCATTTT,TRBV19,NA,TRBJ1-5,TRBD1
CATSDASGSSYNEQFF,TGTGCCACCAGTGATGCTAGCGGGAGCTCCTACAATGAGCAGTTCTTC,TRBV24-1,NA,TRBJ2-1,TRBD2
CASSQDRRGGNQPQHF,TGTGCCAGCAGCCAAGATAGGCGGGGGGGGAATCAGCCCCAGCATTTT,TRBV4-2,NA,TRBJ1-5,NA
CASSISGEGAYNEQFF,TGTGCCAGCAGCATCTCCGGGGAGGGTGCCTACAATGAGCAGTTCTTC,TRBV7-8,NA,TRBJ2-1,TRBD2
CASGLDSYPEAFF,TGTGCTAGTGGTTTAGACAGTTACCCTGAAGCTTTCTTT,TRBV12-5,NA,TRBJ1-1,NA
CSVEDSSYEQYF,TGCAGCGTTGAAGACAGCTCCTACGAGCAGTACTTC,TRBV29-1,few,TRBJ2-7,NA
CASSPTPTGVVGYTF,TGCGCCAGCAGCCCGACCCCGACAGGGGTGGTAGGCTACACCTTC,TRBV5-1,NA,TRBJ1-2,TRBD1
CSVEKEFTTDTQYF,TGCAGCGTTGAGAAGGAGTTTACCACAGATACGCAGTATTTT,TRBV29-1,NA,TRBJ2-3,NA
CAISDLLAGHSYEQYF,TGTGCCATCAGTGACTTACTAGCGGGGCACTCCTACGAGCAGTACTTC,TRBV10-3,many,TRBJ2-7,TRBD2
CASSTGQGAAGNQPQHF,TGTGCCAGTAGTACGGGACAGGGGGCGGCGGGCAATCAGCCCCAGCATTTT,TRBV19,NA,TRBJ1-5,TRBD1
CASSFLTAVSDEQYF,TGCGCCAGCAGCTTCCTGACAGCGGTGTCAGACGAGCAGTACTTC,TRBV5-1,NA,TRBJ2-7,NA
CASSLAAGAGNAIYF,TGCGCCAGCAGCTTGGCTGCAGGGGCAGGAAACGCCATATATTTT,TRBV5-1,NA,TRBJ1-3,NA